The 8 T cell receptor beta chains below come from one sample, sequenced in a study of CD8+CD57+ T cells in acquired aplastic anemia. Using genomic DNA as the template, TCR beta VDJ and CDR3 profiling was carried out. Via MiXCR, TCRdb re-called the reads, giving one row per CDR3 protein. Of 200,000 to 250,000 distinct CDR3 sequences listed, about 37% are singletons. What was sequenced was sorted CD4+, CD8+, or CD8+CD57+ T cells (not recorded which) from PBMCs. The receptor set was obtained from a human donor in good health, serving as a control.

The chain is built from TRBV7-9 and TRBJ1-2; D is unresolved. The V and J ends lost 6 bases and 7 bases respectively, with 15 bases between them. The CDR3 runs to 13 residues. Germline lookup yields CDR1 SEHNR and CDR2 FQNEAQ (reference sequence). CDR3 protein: CASSPLAGFGYTF. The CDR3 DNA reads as TGTGCCAGCAGTCCCTTGGCGGGGTTTGGCTACACCTTC.

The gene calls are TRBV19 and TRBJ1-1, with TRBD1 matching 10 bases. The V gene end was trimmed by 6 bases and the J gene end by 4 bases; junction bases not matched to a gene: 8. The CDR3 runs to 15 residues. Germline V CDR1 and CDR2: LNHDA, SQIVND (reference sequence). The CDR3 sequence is CASRTQGQGFTEAFF. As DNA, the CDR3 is TGTGCCAGTAGGACACAGGGACAGGGGTTCACTGAAGCTTTCTTT.

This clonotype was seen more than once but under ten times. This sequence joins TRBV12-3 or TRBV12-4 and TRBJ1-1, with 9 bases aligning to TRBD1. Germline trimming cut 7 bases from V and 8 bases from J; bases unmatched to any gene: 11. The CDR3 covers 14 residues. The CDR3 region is CASTSGTGITEAFF. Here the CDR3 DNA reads TGTGCCAGCACCTCCGGGACAGGGATTACCGAAGCTTTCTTT.

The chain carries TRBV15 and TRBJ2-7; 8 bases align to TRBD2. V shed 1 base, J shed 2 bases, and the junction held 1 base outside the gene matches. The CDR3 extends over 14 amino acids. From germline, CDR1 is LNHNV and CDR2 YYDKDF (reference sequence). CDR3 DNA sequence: TGTGCCACCAGCAGAGTCGGGGGGGCCTACGAGCAGTACTTC. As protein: CATSRVGGAYEQYF.

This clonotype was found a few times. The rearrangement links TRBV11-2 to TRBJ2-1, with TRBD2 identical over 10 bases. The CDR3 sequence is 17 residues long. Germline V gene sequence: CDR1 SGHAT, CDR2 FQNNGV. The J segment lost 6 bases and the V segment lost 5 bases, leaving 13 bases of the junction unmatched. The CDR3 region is CASSPRASGSAANEQFF. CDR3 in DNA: TGTGCCAGCAGCCCCCGGGCTAGCGGGAGTGCTGCCAATGAGCAGTTCTTC.

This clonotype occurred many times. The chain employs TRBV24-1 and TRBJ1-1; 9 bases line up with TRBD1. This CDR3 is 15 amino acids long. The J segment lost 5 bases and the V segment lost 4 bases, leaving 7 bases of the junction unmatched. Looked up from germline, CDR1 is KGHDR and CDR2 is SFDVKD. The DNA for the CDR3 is TGTGCCACCAGTGACGCAAGGACAGGGGAGACTGAAGCTTTCTTT. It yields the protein CATSDARTGETEAFF.

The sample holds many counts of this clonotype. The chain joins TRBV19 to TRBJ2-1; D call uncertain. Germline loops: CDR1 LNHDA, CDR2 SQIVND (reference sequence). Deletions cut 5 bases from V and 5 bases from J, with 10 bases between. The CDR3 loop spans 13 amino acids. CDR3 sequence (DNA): TGTGCCAGTAGTTCCCGGCCAGACAATGAGCAGTTCTTC. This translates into CASSSRPDNEQFF.

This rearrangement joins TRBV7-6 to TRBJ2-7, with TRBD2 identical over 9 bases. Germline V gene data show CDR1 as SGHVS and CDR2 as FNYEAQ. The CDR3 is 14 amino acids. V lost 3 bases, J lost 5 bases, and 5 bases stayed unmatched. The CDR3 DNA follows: TGTGCCAGCAGCTTTGCGGGGGGGCCCAACGAGCAGTACTTC. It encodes CASSFAGGPNEQYF.